The clone carrying this T cell receptor (beta chain) has a count of ten or more. The antigen is undetermined. CDR1 is MNHEY, CDR2 SMNVEV, per germline (reference sequence). Trimming cost V 7 bases and J 0 bases; bases outside gene matches: 12. The CDR3 extends over 16 amino acids. CDR3 regions of TCR beta were amplified from RNA transcripts. Following a first-round RT-PCR that used HTBI primers, a second-round multiplex PCR was carried out. MiXCR was run by TCRdb on the multiplex PCR reads, yielding one entry per CDR3 protein. The data hold 350,000 to 400,000 distinct CDR3 sequences, with over 15% observed a single time. This entry belongs to a study of Graves' ophthalmopathy and Graves' hyperthyroidism. Regarding the study as a whole: Blood also carried most expanded thyroid clonotypes exceeding 0.001 frequency. Ophthalmopathy versus stable hyperthyroidism: 13-signature model gave 87.88% sensitivity, 81.08% specificity.

Clinicians diagnosed using symptoms, serum thyroxine, TRAb, thyroid ultrasound and orbital computed tomography. The receptor comes from a woman aged 18-29 years with stable Graves' hyperthyroidism. The J gene is TRBJ2-7, the V gene TRBV27; 7 bases fit TRBD1. The sequencing input was peripheral blood. CDR3: CASTPLGQRPSYEQYF. CDR3 coding DNA: TGTGCCAGCACCCCACTGGGACAGCGACCCTCCTACGAGCAGTACTTC.